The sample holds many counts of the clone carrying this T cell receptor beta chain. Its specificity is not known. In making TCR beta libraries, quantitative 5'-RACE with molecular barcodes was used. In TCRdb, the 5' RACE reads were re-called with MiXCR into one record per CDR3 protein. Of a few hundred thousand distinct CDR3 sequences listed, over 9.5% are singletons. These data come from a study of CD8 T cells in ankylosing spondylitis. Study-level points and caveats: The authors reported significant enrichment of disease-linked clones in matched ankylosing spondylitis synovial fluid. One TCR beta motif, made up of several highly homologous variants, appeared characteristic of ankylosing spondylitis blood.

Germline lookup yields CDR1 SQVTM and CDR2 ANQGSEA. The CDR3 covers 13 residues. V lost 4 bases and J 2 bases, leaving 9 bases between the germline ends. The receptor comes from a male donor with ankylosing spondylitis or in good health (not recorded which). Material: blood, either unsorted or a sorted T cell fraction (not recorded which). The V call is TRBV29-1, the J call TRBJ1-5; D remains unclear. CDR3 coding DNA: TGCAGCGTTGGAGCCTCTCGCAATCAGCCCCAGCATTTT. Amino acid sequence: CSVGASRNQPQHF.